This passage covers 3 T cell receptor beta chains from one sample sequenced in a study of CD8 T cells in ankylosing spondylitis. Study-wide points: Ankylosing spondylitis blood appeared to be characterized by a TCR beta motif of 8 or 9 highly homologous variants.

One entry per CDR3 protein results from TCRdb running MiXCR on the 5' RACE reads. The data contain 220,000 or so distinct CDR3 sequences, around 18% of them seen just once; the ten biggest clones take up about 42%. No antigen is known for these receptors. What was sequenced was blood, either unsorted or a sorted T cell fraction (not recorded which). These receptors all stem from a male donor with ankylosing spondylitis.

A few counts support this clonotype. This sequence joins TRBV12-3 or TRBV12-4 and TRBJ2-7, with 14 bases matching TRBD2. The CDR3 runs 15 residues. Unmatched junction bases numbered 8, after V lost 6 bases and J lost 7 bases. CDR3: CASRPGTSGSGEQYF. The CDR3 DNA reads TGTGCCAGCAGACCCGGGACTAGCGGGAGCGGTGAGCAGTACTTC.

This clonotype was seen only a few times. The chain combines TRBV6-1 with TRBJ2-2; 7 bases agree with TRBD1. The CDR3 runs 15 residues. Germline CDR1 is MNHNS and CDR2 is SASEGT. V shed 6 bases and J 2 bases; nucleotides not matched to a gene: 6. The CDR3 is CASRTGTANTGELFF. The DNA of the CDR3 is TGTGCCAGCAGGACCGGGACAGCAAACACCGGGGAGCTGTTTTTT.

The chain recombines TRBV11-1 with TRBJ2-3; TRBD2 matches 10 bases. Germline lookup yields CDR1 SGHAT and CDR2 FQDESV (reference sequence). With 2 bases clipped from V and 3 bases from J, the junction kept 11 bases outside the gene matches. The CDR3 loop spans 18 amino acids. CDR3 bases: TGTGCCAGCAGCTTACCGTGGCAGGGACTAGCGTTTACAGATACGCAGTATTTT. This gives the protein CASSLPWQGLAFTDTQYF.